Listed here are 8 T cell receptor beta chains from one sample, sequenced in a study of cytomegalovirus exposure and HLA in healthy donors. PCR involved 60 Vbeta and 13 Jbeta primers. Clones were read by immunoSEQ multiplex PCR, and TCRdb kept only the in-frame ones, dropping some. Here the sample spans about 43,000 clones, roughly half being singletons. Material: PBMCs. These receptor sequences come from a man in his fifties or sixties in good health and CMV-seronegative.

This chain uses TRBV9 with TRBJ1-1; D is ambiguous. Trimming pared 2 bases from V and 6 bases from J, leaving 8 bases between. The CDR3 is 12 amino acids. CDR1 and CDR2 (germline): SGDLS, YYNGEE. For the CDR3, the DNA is TGTGCCAGCAGCGTTTCGGAGGCTGAAGCTTTCTTT. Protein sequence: CASSVSEAEAFF.

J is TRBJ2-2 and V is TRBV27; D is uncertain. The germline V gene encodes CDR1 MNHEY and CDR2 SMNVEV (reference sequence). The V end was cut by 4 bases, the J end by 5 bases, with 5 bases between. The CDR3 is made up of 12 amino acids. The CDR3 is CASSSPTGELFF. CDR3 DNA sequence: TGTGCCAGCAGTTCCCCAACCGGGGAGCTGTTTTTT.

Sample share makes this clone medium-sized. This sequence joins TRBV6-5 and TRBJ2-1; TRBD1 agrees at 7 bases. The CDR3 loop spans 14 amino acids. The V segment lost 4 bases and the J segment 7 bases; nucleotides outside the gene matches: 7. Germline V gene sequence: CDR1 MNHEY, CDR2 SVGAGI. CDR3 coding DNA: TGTGCCAGCAGTTTGGGACAGTTGGGGAATGAGCAGTTCTTC. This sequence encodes CASSLGQLGNEQFF.

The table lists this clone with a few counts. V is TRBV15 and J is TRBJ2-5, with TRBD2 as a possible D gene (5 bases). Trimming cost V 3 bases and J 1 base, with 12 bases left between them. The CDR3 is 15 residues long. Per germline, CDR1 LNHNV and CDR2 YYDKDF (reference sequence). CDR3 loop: CATSSARGGQETQYF. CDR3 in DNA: TGTGCCACCAGCAGCGCCCGCGGAGGCCAAGAGACCCAGTACTTC.

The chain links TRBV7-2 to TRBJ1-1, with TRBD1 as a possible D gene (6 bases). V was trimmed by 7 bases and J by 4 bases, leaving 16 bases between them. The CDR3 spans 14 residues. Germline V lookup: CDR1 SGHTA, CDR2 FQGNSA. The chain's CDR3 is CASILTGWGTEAFF. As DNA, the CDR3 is TGTGCCAGCATCCTAACAGGGTGGGGCACTGAAGCTTTCTTT.

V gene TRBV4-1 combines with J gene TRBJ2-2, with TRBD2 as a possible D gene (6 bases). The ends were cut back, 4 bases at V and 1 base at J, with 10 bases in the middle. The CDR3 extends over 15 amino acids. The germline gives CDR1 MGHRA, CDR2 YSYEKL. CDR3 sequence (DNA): TGCGCCAGCAGCCCCTGGGGGGAGAACACCGGGGAGCTGTTTTTT. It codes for CASSPWGENTGELFF.

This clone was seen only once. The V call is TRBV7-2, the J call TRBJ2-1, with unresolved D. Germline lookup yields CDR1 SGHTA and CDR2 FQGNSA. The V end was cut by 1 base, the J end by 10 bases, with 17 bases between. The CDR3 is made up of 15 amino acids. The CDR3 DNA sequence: TGTGCCAGCAGCTTAGAAATCCCCTATCCCGGGGAGCAGTTCTTC. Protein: CASSLEIPYPGEQFF.

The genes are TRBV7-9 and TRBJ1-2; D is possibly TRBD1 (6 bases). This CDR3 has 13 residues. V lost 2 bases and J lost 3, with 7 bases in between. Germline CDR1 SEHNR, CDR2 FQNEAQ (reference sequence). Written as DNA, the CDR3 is TGTGCCAGCAGCTTACAGGGGCACTATGGCTACACCTTC. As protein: CASSLQGHYGYTF.